These 23 T cell receptor beta chains were sequenced from one sample in a study of T cell responses to AZD1222 COVID-19 vaccine. Assay: immunoSEQ multiplex PCR; the TCRdb copy retains only in-frame clones and omits some. Here the sample spans roughly 200,000 clones, approximately 91% being singletons. The material was peripheral blood, obtained 28 days after the second AZD1222 dose. Source of these receptors: an adult who received the AZD1222 COVID-19 vaccine.

This clone is a singleton in its sample. The chain carries TRBV28 and TRBJ1-2, with D possibly TRBD1 on 5 matching bases. The CDR3 extends over 10 amino acids. Germline CDR1 MDHEN, CDR2 SYDVKM. Trimming shortened V by 6 bases and J by 7 bases, and 6 bases separated the two germline ends. The CDR3 nucleotides read TGTGCCAGCAGGGGGGGTGGCTACACCTTC. Its protein is CASRGGGYTF.

The V gene is TRBV6-4, the J gene TRBJ2-7; TRBD1 matches at 8 bases. The CDR3 is 18 amino acids. Germline loops: CDR1 MRHNA, CDR2 SNTAGT. Trimming at V came to 2 bases and at J to 5 bases, leaving 17 bases not matched to a gene. CDR3 sequence (DNA): TGTGCCAGCAGTGACCCCCGACAGGGGAACCCTAGGGACCACGAGCAGTACTTC. As protein: CASSDPRQGNPRDHEQYF.

The chain couples TRBV3-1 (or the pseudogene TRBV3-2) to TRBJ1-4, with TRBD1 as a possible D gene (5 bases). V was clipped by 1 base and J by 8 bases, with 11 bases between them. In germline, CDR1 is LGHDT, CDR2 YNNKEL (reference sequence). CDR3 length: 14 residues. The CDR3 DNA reads TGTGCCAGCAGCCAAGGCAGGGCGGAGGAAAAACTGTTTTTT. Its protein product is CASSQGRAEEKLFF.

V and J are TRBV7-9 and TRBJ2-1; D is perhaps TRBD2 (5 bases). The CDR3 consists of 18 residues. Germline CDR1 SEHNR, CDR2 FQNEAQ (reference sequence). Trimming took off 5 bases at V and 1 base at J, with 21 bases between the two ends. The CDR3 DNA sequence: TGTGCCAGCAGCCCCCGTGCACGTTCGGGAAATTCCTACAATGAGCAGTTCTTC. This sequence encodes CASSPRARSGNSYNEQFF.

The J gene is TRBJ2-7, the V gene TRBV7-3; tentatively, D is TRBD2 (5 bases). V was trimmed by 2 bases and J by 3 bases, leaving 17 bases between them. From germline, CDR1 is SGHTA and CDR2 FQGTGA. The length of the CDR3 is 16 residues. CDR3 sequence (DNA): TGTGCCAGCAGCTTACCGCTAACTAGACGGGTCTACGAGCAGTACTTC. Amino acid sequence: CASSLPLTRRVYEQYF.

CDR3: CASRSSGTSYEQYF. The CDR3 region has the DNA TGTGCAAGTCGCAGTTCCGGGACCTCCTACGAGCAGTACTTC. This chain connects TRBV12-2 to TRBJ2-7. TRBV12-2 counts as a pseudogene. This CDR3 spans 14 amino acids.

The chain uses TRBV6-1 and TRBJ2-1, with 10 bases identical to TRBD1. The CDR3 is 16 amino acids. Germline V CDR1 and CDR2: MNHNS, SASEGT. V lost 2 bases, J lost 2 bases, and 3 bases stayed unmatched. The CDR3 sequence: CASSEYGQGAYNEQFF. CDR3 DNA sequence: TGTGCCAGCAGTGAATATGGACAGGGGGCCTACAATGAGCAGTTCTTC.

The rearrangement uses TRBV28 and TRBJ2-2; D not certain. The CDR3 runs 16 residues. Germline CDR1 MDHEN, CDR2 SYDVKM. The ends were cut back, 6 bases at V and 1 base at J, with 15 bases in the middle. The CDR3 DNA reads as TGTGCCAGCAGACCCCCCCGGCGGAGGAACACCGGGGAGCTGTTTTTT. The encoded protein is CASRPPRRRNTGELFF.

The V gene is TRBV5-1, the J gene TRBJ2-3, with 14 bases matching TRBD2. The CDR3 consists of 13 residues. With V trimmed by 4 bases and J by 15 bases, 7 bases remained unmatched. Looked up from germline, CDR1 is SGHRS and CDR2 is YFSETQ. The CDR3 DNA sequence: TGCGCCAGCAGCAGGGGACTAGCGGGAGAACGATATTTT. It is translated as CASSRGLAGERYF.

This clone was found a few times. The gene calls are TRBV19 and TRBJ2-7, with 11 bases lining up with TRBD1. This CDR3 is 15 amino acids long. With V trimmed by 3 bases and J by 6 bases, 7 bases remained unmatched. Looked up from germline, CDR1 is LNHDA and CDR2 is SQIVND (reference sequence). CDR3 in amino acids: CASSITDRGLGEQYF. The DNA of the CDR3 is TGTGCCAGTAGTATCACGGACAGGGGGCTGGGCGAGCAGTACTTC.

In this sample, this clone turned up once. This chain's CDR3 is CASSSAGGYNEQFF. CDR3 DNA: TGTGCCAGCAGCTCGGCAGGGGGCTACAATGAGCAGTTCTTC. The genes are TRBV11-2 and TRBJ2-1; 7 bases are shared with TRBD1. The CDR3 runs 14 residues. Germline-derived CDR1 and CDR2 are SGHAT and FQNNGV. J was trimmed by 3 bases and V by 4 bases; bases with no gene match: 3. The variable domain in full, with the rest retrieved from reference TRBV11-2 and TRBJ2-1, is EAGVAQSPRYKIIEKRQSVAFWCNPISGHATLYWYQQILGQGPKLLIQFQNNGVVDDSQLPKDRFSAERLKGVDSTLKIQPAKLEDSAVYLCASSSAGGYNEQFFGPGTRLTVL.

The chain recombines TRBV10-3 with TRBJ1-1; no reliable D call. Germline values: CDR1 ENHRY, CDR2 SYGVKD. V shed 0 bases and J shed 8 bases, with 7 bases lying between them. The CDR3 has 12 amino acids. The DNA for the CDR3 is TGTGCCATCAGTGAGTCGGAGGTCGAAGCTTTCTTT. Translated, it gives CAISESEVEAFF.

The chain uses TRBV11-2 and TRBJ2-6, with unresolved D. The CDR3 length is 12 residues. The V and J ends lost 3 bases and 3 bases respectively, with 0 bases between them. Germline V gene lookup returns CDR1 SGHAT and CDR2 FQNNGV. The CDR3 spells CASSFGANVLTF. The DNA of the CDR3 is TGTGCCAGCAGCTTTGGGGCCAACGTCCTGACTTTC.

This chain links TRBV14 with TRBJ1-1; D ambiguous. Germline CDR1 SGHDN, CDR2 FVKESK. The CDR3 covers 15 residues. The V gene lost 5 bases and the J gene lost 4 bases, with 17 bases spanning the gap. As DNA, the CDR3 is TGTGCCAGCAGCGATCTTAATAAGCTAGGCACTGAAGCTTTCTTT. Protein: CASSDLNKLGTEAFF.

The chain joins TRBV7-2 to TRBJ1-1; 7 nucleotides match TRBD1. This CDR3 region has 13 residues. Germline CDR1 reads SGHTA; CDR2 reads FQGNSA. Losses at the gene ends were 4 bases for V and 5 bases for J; bases not matched to a gene: 4. The CDR3 protein is CASSSDRQTEAFF. DNA for the CDR3: TGTGCCAGCAGCTCGGACAGGCAGACTGAAGCTTTCTTT.

Here the CDR3 reads CASSVSLTGANVLTF. For the CDR3, the DNA is TGTGCCAGCAGTGTTTCTCTAACTGGGGCCAACGTCCTGACTTTC. The chain couples TRBV7-9 to TRBJ2-6; no clear D. The ends were cut back, 6 bases at V and 2 bases at J, with 11 bases in the middle. The CDR3 is 15 residues long. Germline V CDR1 and CDR2: SEHNR, FQNEAQ (reference sequence). The variable domain in full, with the rest retrieved from reference TRBV7-9 and TRBJ2-6, is DTGVSQNPRHKITKRGQNVTFRCDPISEHNRLYWYRQTLGQGPEFLTYFQNEAQLEKSRLLSDRFSAERPKGSFSTLEIQRTEQGDSAMYLCASSVSLTGANVLTFGAGSRLTVL.

The chain carries TRBV27 and TRBJ1-4; D is uncertain. This CDR3 contains 13 residues. Germline V lookup: CDR1 MNHEY, CDR2 SMNVEV (reference sequence). V lost 7 bases and J lost 5, with 11 bases in between. The CDR3 here is CASKLGRNEKLFF. CDR3 sequence (DNA): TGTGCCAGCAAGCTTGGACGGAATGAAAAACTGTTTTTT.

This clone was seen a handful of times. The chain couples TRBV12-5 to TRBJ2-5, with a possible D match to TRBD1 (5 bases). This CDR3 region has 18 residues. CDR1 and CDR2 (germline): LGHNT, FRNRAP. The V and J ends lost 5 bases and 1 base respectively, with 23 bases between them. CDR3 region: CASGLLILQAQGQETQYF. The CDR3 nucleotides read TGTGCTAGTGGTCTCCTTATCTTACAAGCTCAGGGCCAAGAGACCCAGTACTTC.

A single count supports this clone. Compared with germline, one end of the junction differs, possibly owing to a read error. V gene TRBV5-4 combines with J gene TRBJ2-1, with TRBD2 identical over 10 bases. Germline V gene data show CDR1 as SGHNT and CDR2 as YYREEE (reference sequence). The CDR3 loop spans 15 amino acids. CDR3 DNA: TGTGCCAGCAGGTTGGGACTAGCGCTACCCAATGAGCAGTTCTTC. Translated, it gives CASRLGLALPNEQFF. Full variable domain (rest looked up from reference TRBV5-4 and TRBJ2-1): ETGVTQSPTHLIKTRGQQVTLRCSSQSGHNTVSWYQQALGQGPQFIFQYYREEENGRGNFPPRFSGLQFPNYSSELNVNALELDDSALYLCASRLGLALPNEQFFGPGTRLTVL.

The chain is built from TRBV28 and TRBJ1-2; tentative D call: TRBD1 (5 bases). There are 13 residues in the CDR3. V lost 7 bases to trimming and J lost 7 bases, with 16 bases between them. Germline V lookup: CDR1 MDHEN, CDR2 SYDVKM. The CDR3 sequence: CASTPVGAGGYTF. CDR3 sequence (DNA): TGTGCCAGCACCCCGGTCGGGGCAGGTGGCTACACCTTC.

The chain recombines TRBV24-1 with TRBJ2-3, with no clear D. This CDR3 spans 16 amino acids. From germline, CDR1 is KGHDR and CDR2 SFDVKD. Trimming pared 4 bases from V and 1 base from J, leaving 14 bases between. The CDR3, as DNA: TGTGCCACCAGTGAATTCCCCGTCGCGGGCACAGATACGCAGTATTTT. It translates to CATSEFPVAGTDTQYF.

The table lists this clone with a few counts. The V call is TRBV3-1 (or the pseudogene TRBV3-2), the J call TRBJ2-2, with TRBD1 as a possible D gene (5 bases). The CDR3 extends over 15 amino acids. CDR1 and CDR2 (germline): LGHDT, YNNKEL (reference sequence). With 1 base removed from V and 5 bases from J, the gap between germline ends came to 11 bases. CDR3 in amino acids: CASSQARAGTGELFF. Written as DNA, the CDR3 is TGTGCCAGCAGCCAAGCCAGGGCTGGGACCGGGGAGCTGTTTTTT.

The chain recombines TRBV15 with TRBJ2-1, with D hard to call. V shed 5 bases and J shed 4 bases, with 15 bases lying between them. The germline gives CDR1 LNHNV, CDR2 YYDKDF (reference sequence). This CDR3 has 15 amino acids. CDR3 sequence: CATSDGVLSYNEQFF. In DNA, the CDR3 is TGTGCCACCAGCGATGGGGTACTTTCTTACAATGAGCAGTTCTTC.